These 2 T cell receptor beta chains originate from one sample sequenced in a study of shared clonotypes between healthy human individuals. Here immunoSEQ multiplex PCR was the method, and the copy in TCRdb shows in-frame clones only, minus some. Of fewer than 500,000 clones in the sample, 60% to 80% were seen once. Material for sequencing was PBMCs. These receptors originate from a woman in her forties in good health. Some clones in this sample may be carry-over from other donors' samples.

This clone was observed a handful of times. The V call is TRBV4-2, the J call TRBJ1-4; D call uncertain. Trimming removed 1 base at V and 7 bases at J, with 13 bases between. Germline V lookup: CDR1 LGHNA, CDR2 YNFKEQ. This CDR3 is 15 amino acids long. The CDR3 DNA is TGTGCCAGCAGCCAAGTACAGAACGGCGGTGAAAAACTGTTTTTT. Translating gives CASSQVQNGGEKLFF.

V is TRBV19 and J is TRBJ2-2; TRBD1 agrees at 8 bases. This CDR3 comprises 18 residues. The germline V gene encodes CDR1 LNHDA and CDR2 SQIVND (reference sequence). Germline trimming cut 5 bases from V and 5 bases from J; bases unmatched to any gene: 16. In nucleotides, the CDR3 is TGTGCCAGTAGTTTGTTCACGGCGGGACAGGCCCATACCGGGGAGCTGTTTTTT. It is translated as CASSLFTAGQAHTGELFF.